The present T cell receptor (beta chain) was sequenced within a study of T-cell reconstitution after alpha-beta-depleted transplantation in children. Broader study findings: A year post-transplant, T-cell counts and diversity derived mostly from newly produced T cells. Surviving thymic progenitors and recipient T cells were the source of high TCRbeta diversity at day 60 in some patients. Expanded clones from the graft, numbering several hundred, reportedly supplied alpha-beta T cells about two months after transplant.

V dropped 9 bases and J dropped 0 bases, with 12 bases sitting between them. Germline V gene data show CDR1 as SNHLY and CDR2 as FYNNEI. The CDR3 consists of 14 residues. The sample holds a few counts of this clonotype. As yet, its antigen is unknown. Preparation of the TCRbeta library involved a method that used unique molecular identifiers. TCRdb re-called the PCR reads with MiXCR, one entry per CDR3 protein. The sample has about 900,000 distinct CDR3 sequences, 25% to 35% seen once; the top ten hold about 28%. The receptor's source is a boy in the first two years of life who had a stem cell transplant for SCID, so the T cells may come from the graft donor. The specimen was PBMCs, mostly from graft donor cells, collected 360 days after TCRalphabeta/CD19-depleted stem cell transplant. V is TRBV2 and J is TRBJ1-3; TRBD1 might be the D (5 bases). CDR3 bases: TGTGCCAGGTCGGGGGTTGACTCTGGAAACACCATATATTTT. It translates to CARSGVDSGNTIYF.